This T cell receptor (beta chain) was identified during a study of identical twins (dated by TCRdb to the mid-2010s). Regarding the complete study: To test whether fetal clonotypes persist, the study used deep sequencing on TCR alpha and beta repertoires from monozygotic twins, unrelated adults of various ages, and cord blood. To rule out contamination, the twin experiments were replicated at different times with different library preparation protocols. Broad study findings and their caveats: Abundant cord blood beta clonotypes had fewer insertions, young adult naive repertoires showed a similar but weaker trend, and memory repertoires showed no such trend. The excess sharing between twins in beta out-of-frame sequences was weaker because fewer shared sequences reduced the signal-to-noise ratio. Zero-insertion analyses could be partly confounded by invariant T cells such as MAIT and iNKT, although diverse VJ usage argued against such confounding for most clonotypes. Because the same donors could not be followed over many years, the conclusions relied on cross-sectional statistical analysis. Compared with coincidental sharing between unrelated individuals, an excess of low generation-probability sequences was observed among out-of-frame TCR alpha sequences shared between twins. Out-of-frame TCR alpha sharing in monozygotic twins was systematically underestimated by recombination models, whereas sharing between unrelated individuals was in agreement with the recombination models.

Every donor was a healthy Caucasian. Three pairs of female monozygotic twins, all aged about 18 to 30 years, were included in the twin cohort. Peripheral blood mononuclear cells were used as the source from which RNA for TCR libraries was isolated. Libraries were prepared through 5' RACE. The sample was run on an Illumina HiSeq 2000. A universal primer binding site was added through template switching, and the final cDNA carried a unique molecular identifier so that TCR cDNA molecules could be counted accurately. Specific primers in the conserved constant-segment region were used to synthesize first-strand cDNA for TCR alpha and beta chains. To control for contamination, every cDNA library was double barcoded, receiving both a SMART-Mk sample barcode and Illumina barcodes. TruSeq adapter sequences along with Illumina sample barcodes were introduced in two successive PCR steps. Sequencing of the TCR alpha and beta cDNA libraries was done on the Illumina HiSeq platform using custom primers. In the authors' own workflow: Raw reads were processed with MiGEC to extract unique molecular identifiers, and MiXCR was used to determine CDR3 positions. For each individual, recombination models were inferred using an EM algorithm with the repgenHMM and IGoR tools. The tcR package in R was used for shared clonotype analysis, with sharing normalized by the product of cloneset sizes. To study raw recombination without the effects of thymic and clonal selection, out-of-frame nonproductive sequences were analyzed. TCRdb redid the processing of the public reads, applying fastp at Q25 and MiXCR, and retained in-frame beta chains. Rows merge per CDR3 protein into single entries with the most common DNA and genes. The V and J calls follow TCRdb's processing rather than the paper's. Recorded for this sample are 700,000 or so distinct CDR3 sequences; 8.6% of them occurred a single time. The ten largest clones represent about 0.98% of the sample.

A remark on this clonotype: It lacks a known antigen. No base-level quality is on record; no much larger clone is a single base apart.

The sample was also reused in another study, on yellow fever vaccine responses in identical twins. In that second paper, the authors write: The authors reported that the T cell response to vaccination in identical twins appeared partly convergent and partly personalized. The study precisely tracked vaccine-responding T cell clones in identical twins.

This TCR was recovered from a woman in her late teens or twenties in good health. Material: PBMCs.

The nucleotide sequence is given as TGTGCCAGCAGTTTTCGGGAAGACTATGGCTACACCTTC. The translation is CASSFREDYGYTF. This chain is built from TRBV12-3 or TRBV12-4 and TRBJ1-2, with the D gene too uncertain to name. The trim is 3 bases for V and 3 bases for J, with a gap of 8 bases between the germline ends. The CDR3, from cysteine to phenylalanine, totals 13 residues. The kept DNA is CDR3 alone, 39 bases in frame from the first base.